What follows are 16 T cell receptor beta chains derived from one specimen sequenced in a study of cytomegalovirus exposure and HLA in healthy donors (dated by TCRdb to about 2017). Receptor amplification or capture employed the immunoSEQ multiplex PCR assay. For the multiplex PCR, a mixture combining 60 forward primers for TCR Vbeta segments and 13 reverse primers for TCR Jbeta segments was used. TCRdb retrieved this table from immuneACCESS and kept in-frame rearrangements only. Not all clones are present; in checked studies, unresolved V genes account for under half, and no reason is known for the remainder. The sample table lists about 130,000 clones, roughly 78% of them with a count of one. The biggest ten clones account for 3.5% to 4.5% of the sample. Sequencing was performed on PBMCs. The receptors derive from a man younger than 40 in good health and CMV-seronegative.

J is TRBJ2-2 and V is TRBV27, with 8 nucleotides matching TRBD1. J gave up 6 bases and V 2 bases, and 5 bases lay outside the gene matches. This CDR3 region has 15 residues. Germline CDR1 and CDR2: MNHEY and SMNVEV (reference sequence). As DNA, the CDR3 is TGTGCCAGCAGTTTAGGACAGGGACGGTCCGGGGAGCTGTTTTTT. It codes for CASSLGQGRSGELFF.

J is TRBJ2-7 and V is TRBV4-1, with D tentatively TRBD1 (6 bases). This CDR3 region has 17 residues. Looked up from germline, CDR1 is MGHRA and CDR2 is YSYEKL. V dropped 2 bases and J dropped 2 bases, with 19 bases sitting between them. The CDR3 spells CASSQRVFRDTAYEQYF. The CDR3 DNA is TGCGCCAGCAGCCAAAGGGTTTTCCGGGACACAGCCTACGAGCAGTACTTC.

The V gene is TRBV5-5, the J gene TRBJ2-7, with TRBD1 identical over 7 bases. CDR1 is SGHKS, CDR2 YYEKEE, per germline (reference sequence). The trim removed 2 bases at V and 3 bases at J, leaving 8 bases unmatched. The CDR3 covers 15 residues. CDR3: CASSFLRDSNYEQYF. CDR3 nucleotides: TGTGCCAGCAGCTTCCTCCGGGACAGCAACTACGAGCAGTACTTC.

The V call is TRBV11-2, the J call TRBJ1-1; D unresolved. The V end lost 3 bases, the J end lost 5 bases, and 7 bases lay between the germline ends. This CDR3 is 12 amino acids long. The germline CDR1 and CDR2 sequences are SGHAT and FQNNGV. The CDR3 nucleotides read TGTGCCAGCAGCTTTGCTCTAACTGAAGCTTTCTTT. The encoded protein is CASSFALTEAFF. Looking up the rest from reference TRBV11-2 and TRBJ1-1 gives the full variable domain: EAGVAQSPRYKIIEKRQSVAFWCNPISGHATLYWYQQILGQGPKLLIQFQNNGVVDDSQLPKDRFSAERLKGVDSTLKIQPAKLEDSAVYLCASSFALTEAFFGQGTRLTVV.

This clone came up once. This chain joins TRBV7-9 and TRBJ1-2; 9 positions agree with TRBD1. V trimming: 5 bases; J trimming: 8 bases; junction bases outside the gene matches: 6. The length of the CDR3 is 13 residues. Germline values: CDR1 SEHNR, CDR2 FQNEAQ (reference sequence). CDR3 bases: TGTGCCAGCAGCCAGACAGGGGGAATAGGCTACACCTTC. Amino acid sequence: CASSQTGGIGYTF. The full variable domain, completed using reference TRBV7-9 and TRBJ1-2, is DTGVSQNPRHKITKRGQNVTFRCDPISEHNRLYWYRQTLGQGPEFLTYFQNEAQLEKSRLLSDRFSAERPKGSFSTLEIQRTEQGDSAMYLCASSQTGGIGYTFGSGTRLTVV.

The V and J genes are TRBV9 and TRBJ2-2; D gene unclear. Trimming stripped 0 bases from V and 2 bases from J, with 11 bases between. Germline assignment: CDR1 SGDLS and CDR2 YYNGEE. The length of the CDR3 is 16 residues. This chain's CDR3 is CASSVVVVDNTGELFF. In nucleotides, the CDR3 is TGTGCCAGCAGCGTAGTGGTGGTAGATAACACCGGGGAGCTGTTTTTT.

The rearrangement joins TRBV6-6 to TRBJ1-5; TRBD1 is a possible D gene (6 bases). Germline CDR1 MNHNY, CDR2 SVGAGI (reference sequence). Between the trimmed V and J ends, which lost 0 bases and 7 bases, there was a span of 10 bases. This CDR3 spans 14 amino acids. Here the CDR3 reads CASSYSQGGQPQHF. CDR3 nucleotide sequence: TGTGCCAGCAGTTACTCGCAAGGGGGACAGCCCCAGCATTTT.

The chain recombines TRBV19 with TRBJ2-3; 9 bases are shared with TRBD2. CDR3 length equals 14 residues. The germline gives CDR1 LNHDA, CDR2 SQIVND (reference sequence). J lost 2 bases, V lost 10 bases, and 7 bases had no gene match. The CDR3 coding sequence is TGTGCCATCTCCGGCGGGGGGGCCACAGATACGCAGTATTTT. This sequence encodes CAISGGGATDTQYF. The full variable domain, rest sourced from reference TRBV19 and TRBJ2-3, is DGGITQSPKYLFRKEGQNVTLSCEQNLNHDAMYWYRQDPGQGLRLIYYSQIVNDFQKGDIAEGYSVSREKKESFPLTVTSAQKNPTAFYLCAISGGGATDTQYFGPGTRLTVL.

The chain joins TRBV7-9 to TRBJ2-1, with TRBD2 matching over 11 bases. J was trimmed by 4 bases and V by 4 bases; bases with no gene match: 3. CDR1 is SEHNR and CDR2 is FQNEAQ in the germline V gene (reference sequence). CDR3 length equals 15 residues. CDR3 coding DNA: TGTGCCAGCAGCTCCTTAGCGGGGGGGTACAATGAGCAGTTCTTC. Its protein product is CASSSLAGGYNEQFF. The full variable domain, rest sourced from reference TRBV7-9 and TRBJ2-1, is DTGVSQNPRHKITKRGQNVTFRCDPISEHNRLYWYRQTLGQGPEFLTYFQNEAQLEKSRLLSDRFSAERPKGSFSTLEIQRTEQGDSAMYLCASSSLAGGYNEQFFGPGTRLTVL.

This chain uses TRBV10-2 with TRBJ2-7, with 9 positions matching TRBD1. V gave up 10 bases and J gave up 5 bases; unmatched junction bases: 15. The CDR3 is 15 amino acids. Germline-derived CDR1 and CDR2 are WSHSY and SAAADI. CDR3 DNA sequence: TGCGCCATCCAGAGGGGGGGACAGGGATGGGACGAGCAGTACTTC. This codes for CAIQRGGQGWDEQYF.

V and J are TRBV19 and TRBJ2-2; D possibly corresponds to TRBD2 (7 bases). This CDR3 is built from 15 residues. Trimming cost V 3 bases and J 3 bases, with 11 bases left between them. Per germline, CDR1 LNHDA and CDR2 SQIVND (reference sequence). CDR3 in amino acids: CASSIGGRYTGELFF. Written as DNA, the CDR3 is TGTGCCAGTAGTATCGGGGGGCGGTACACCGGGGAGCTGTTTTTT.

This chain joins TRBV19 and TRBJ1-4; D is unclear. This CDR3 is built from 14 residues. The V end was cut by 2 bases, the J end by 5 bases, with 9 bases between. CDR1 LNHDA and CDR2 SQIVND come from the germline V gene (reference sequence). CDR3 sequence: CASSIPRQNEKLFF. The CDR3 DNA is TGTGCCAGTAGTATACCGAGGCAGAATGAAAAACTGTTTTTT.

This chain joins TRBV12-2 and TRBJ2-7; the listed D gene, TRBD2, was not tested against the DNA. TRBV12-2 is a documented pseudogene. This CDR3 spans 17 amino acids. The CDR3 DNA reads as TGTGCAAGTCGCTCGCCGGGGACCGGGACTAGCGGGGGGGACCGGTACTTC. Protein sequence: CASRSPGTGTSGGDRYF.

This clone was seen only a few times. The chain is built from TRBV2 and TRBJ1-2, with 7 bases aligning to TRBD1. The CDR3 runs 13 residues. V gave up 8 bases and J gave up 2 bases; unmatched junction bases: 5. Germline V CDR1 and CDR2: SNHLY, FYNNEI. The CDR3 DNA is TGTGCCAGCCAATCGGACAGGAACTATGGCTACACCTTC. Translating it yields CASQSDRNYGYTF.

Written as DNA, the CDR3 is TGTGCCAGTCTCCGGGACAGGGGTAATTACGAGCAGTACTTC. As protein: CASLRDRGNYEQYF. The rearrangement uses TRBV2 and TRBJ2-7; 10 bases are a match to TRBD1. This CDR3 spans 14 amino acids. Per germline, CDR1 SNHLY and CDR2 FYNNEI. V trimming: 9 bases; J trimming: 4 bases; junction bases outside the gene matches: 9.

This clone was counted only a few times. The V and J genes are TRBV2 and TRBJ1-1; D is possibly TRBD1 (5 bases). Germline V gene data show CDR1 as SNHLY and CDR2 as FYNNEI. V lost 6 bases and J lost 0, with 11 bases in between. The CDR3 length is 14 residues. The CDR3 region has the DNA TGTGCCAGCAGAGGGGACTCGGTGAACACTGAAGCTTTCTTT. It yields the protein CASRGDSVNTEAFF. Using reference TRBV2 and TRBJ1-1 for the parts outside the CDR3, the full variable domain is EPEVTQTPSHQVTQMGQEVILRCVPISNHLYFYWYRQILGQKVEFLVSFYNNEISEKSEIFDDQFSVERPDGSNFTLKIRSTKLEDSAMYFCASRGDSVNTEAFFGQGTRLTVV.